This T cell receptor (beta chain) was captured in a study of CD8 T cells in Susac syndrome. After extraction with the RNeasy kit, roughly 0.45 to 1 ug of the RNA was reverse transcribed using random hexamers. TCRdb re-called the immunoSEQ multiplex PCR reads with MiXCR, one entry per CDR3 protein. The sample has 150,000 to 250,000 distinct CDR3 sequences, 90% to 95% seen once. Negative isolation was used for CD8+ and CD4+ T cells and FACS enrichment for TEMRA cells. The TCR comes from a human donor with multiple sclerosis. The sequenced material came from CD4+ T cells from PBMCs.

CDR3 in DNA: TGTGCCAGCAGCTTAACGGGGCAGGGTGAAAAACTGTTTTTT. Protein: CASSLTGQGEKLFF. V gene TRBV7-3 combines with J gene TRBJ1-4, with D maybe TRBD1 (5 bases). CDR1 is SGHTA, CDR2 FQGTGA, per germline. This CDR3 comprises 14 residues. V shed 0 bases and J shed 7 bases, with 9 bases lying between them.